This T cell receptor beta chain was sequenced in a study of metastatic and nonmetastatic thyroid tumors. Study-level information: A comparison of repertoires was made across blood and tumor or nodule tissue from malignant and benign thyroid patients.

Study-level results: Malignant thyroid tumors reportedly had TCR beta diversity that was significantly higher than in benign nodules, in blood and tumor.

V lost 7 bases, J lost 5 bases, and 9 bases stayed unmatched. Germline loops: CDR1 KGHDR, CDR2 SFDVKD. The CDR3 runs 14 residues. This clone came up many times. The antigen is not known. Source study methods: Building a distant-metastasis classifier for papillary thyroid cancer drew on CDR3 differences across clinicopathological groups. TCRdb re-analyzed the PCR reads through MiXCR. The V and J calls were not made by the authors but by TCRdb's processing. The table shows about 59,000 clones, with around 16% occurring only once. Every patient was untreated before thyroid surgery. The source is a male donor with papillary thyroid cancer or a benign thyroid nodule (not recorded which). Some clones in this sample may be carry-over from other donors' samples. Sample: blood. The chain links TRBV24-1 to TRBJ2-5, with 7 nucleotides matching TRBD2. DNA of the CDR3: TGTGCCACCAGCGAACGGGTCGGGGGGGAGACCCAGTACTTC. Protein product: CATSERVGGETQYF.